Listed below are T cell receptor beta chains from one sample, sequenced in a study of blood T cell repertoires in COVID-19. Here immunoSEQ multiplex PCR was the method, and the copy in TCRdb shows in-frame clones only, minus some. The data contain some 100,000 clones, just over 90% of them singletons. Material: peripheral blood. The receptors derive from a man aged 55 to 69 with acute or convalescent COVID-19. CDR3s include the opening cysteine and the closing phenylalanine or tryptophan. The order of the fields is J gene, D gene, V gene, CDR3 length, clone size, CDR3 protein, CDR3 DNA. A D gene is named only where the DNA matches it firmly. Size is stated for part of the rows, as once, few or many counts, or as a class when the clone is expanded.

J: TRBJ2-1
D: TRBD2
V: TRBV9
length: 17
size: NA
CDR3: CASSQDGGTSNHNEQFF
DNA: TGTGCCAGCAGCCAAGACGGAGGGACTAGCAACCACAATGAGCAGTTCTTC

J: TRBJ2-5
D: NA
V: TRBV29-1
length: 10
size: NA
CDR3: CSVDFETQYF
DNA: TGCAGCGTTGACTTCGAGACCCAGTACTTC

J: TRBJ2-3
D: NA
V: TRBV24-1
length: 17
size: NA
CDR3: CATSDSSTGFSTDTQYF
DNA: TGTGCCACCAGTGATTCCTCTACAGGGTTTAGCACAGATACGCAGTATTTT

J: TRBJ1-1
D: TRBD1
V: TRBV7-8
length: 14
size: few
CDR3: CASRGTGGGTEAFF
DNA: TGTGCCAGCAGGGGGACAGGGGGTGGCACTGAAGCTTTCTTT

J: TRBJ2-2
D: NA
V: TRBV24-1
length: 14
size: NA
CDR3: CATSDFPLAGELFF
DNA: TGTGCCACCAGTGATTTCCCCTTAGCCGGGGAGCTGTTTTTT

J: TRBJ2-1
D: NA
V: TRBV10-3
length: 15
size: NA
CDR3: CAISESQGWGNEQFF
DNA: TGTGCCATCAGTGAGTCACAGGGTTGGGGCAATGAGCAGTTCTTC

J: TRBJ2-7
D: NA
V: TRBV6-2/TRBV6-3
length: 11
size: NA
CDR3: CASSDSLEQYF
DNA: TGTGCCAGCAGCGACAGCCTCGAGCAGTACTTC

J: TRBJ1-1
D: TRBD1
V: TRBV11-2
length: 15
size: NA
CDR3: CASSAGTGSRTEAFF
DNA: TGTGCCAGCAGCGCGGGGACAGGGAGTCGGACTGAAGCTTTCTTT

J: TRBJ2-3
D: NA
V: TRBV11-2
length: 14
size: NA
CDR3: CASSLGSGTDTQYF
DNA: TGTGCCAGCAGCTTAGGCAGTGGCACAGATACGCAGTATTTT

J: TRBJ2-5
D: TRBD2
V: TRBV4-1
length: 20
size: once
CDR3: CASSLRWGTSGFWDQETQYF
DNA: TGCGCCAGCAGCCTAAGATGGGGGACTAGCGGGTTCTGGGATCAAGAGACCCAGTACTTC

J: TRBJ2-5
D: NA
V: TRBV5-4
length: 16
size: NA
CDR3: CASSWGLRGGQETQYF
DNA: TGTGCCAGCAGCTGGGGCCTTAGAGGGGGCCAAGAGACCCAGTACTTC

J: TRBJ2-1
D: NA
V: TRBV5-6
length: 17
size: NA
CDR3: CASSLDRSLELYNEQFF
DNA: TGTGCCAGCAGCTTGGATAGAAGTCTAGAGCTCTACAATGAGCAGTTCTTC

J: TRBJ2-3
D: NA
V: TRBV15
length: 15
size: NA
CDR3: CATSREGVRTDTQYF
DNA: TGTGCCACCAGCAGAGAAGGGGTTCGTACAGATACGCAGTATTTT

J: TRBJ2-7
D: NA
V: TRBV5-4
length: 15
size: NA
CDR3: CASSKRSGHFYEQYF
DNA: TGTGCCAGCAGTAAGCGATCGGGACACTTCTACGAGCAGTACTTC

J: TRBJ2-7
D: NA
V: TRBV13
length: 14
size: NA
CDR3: CASSLSQNSYEQYF
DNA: TGTGCCAGCAGCTTATCACAAAACTCCTACGAGCAGTACTTC

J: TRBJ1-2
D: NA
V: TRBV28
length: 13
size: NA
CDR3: CASSLPVIDGYTF
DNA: TGTGCCAGCAGTCTGCCTGTAATAGATGGCTACACCTTC

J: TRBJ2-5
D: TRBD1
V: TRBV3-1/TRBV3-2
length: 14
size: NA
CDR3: CASSRGTGGETQYF
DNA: TGTGCCAGCAGCCGAGGGACAGGGGGAGAGACCCAGTACTTC

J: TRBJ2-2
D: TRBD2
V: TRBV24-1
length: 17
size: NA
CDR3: CATSERAPGRDTGELFF
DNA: TGTGCCACCAGTGAGAGAGCCCCGGGGAGGGACACCGGGGAGCTGTTTTTT

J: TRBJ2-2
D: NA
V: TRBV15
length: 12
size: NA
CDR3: CATSRSSGELFF
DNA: TGTGCCACCAGCAGATCTTCCGGGGAGCTGTTTTTT

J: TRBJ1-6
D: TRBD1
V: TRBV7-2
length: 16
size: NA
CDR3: CASSLTSGTGVSPLHF
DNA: TGTGCCAGCAGCTTAACTTCCGGGACAGGGGTTTCACCCCTCCACTTT

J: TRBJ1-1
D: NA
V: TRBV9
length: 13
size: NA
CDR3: CASSVHRETEAFF
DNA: TGTGCCAGCAGCGTCCACAGGGAGACTGAAGCTTTCTTT

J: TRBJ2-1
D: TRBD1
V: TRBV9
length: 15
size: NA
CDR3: CASTQGQASYNEQFF
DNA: TGTGCCAGCACCCAAGGACAGGCCTCCTACAATGAGCAGTTCTTC

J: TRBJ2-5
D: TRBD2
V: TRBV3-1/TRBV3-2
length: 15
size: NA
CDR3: CASSLGLAGVETQYF
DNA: TGTGCCAGCAGCCTTGGACTAGCGGGAGTAGAGACCCAGTACTTC

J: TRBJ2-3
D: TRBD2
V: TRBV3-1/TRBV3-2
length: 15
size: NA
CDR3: CASSQGGTSTDTQYF
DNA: TGTGCCAGCAGCCAGGGAGGGACTAGCACAGATACGCAGTATTTT

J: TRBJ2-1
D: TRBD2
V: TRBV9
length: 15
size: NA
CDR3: CASSVAGGPSGEQFF
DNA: TGTGCCAGCAGCGTTGCGGGAGGGCCGTCCGGTGAGCAGTTCTTC

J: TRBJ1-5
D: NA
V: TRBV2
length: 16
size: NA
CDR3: CASSVLSVYSNQPQHF
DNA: TGTGCCAGCAGTGTTTTATCGGTGTACAGCAATCAGCCCCAGCATTTT

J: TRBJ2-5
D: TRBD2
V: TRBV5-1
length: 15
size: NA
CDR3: CASSLGGGGQETQYF
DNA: TGCGCCAGCAGCTTGGGGGGCGGGGGACAAGAGACCCAGTACTTC

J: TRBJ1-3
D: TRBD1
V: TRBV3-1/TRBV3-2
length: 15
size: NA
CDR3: CASSQNPGQKGTIYF
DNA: TGTGCCAGCAGCCAGAATCCGGGACAGAAGGGCACCATATATTTT

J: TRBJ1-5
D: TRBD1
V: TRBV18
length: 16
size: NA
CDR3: CASSPYRGTGNQPQHF
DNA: TGTGCCAGCTCCCCGTACAGGGGTACGGGCAATCAGCCCCAGCATTTT

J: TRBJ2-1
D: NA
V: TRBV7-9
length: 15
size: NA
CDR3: CASSPRGGVNNEQFF
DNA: TGTGCCAGCAGCCCTCGAGGGGGAGTTAACAATGAGCAGTTCTTC

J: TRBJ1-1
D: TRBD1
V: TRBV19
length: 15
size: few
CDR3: CASSTFQGESGEAFF
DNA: TGTGCCAGTAGTACCTTTCAGGGGGAATCGGGTGAAGCTTTCTTT